This is a list of T cell receptor beta chains from one sample in a study of T cell responses to AZD1222 COVID-19 vaccine. Clones were sequenced by immunoSEQ multiplex PCR, and TCRdb holds only the in-frame ones, with some missing. The sample lists about 21,000 clones, 80% to 85% seen once, with 15% to 20% in the top ten. This specimen consisted of peripheral blood, obtained 28 days after the second AZD1222 dose. The receptors were gathered from an adult who received the AZD1222 COVID-19 vaccine. Both conserved end residues are part of each CDR3. The D gene is left open where the match is weak. Only part of the rows carry a size: once, few, many, or a class if the clone is expanded.

d_gene	v_gene	abundance	j_gene	CDR3aa	CDR3nt
TRBD1	TRBV28	NA	TRBJ1-2	CASSLTGGVVELGYTF	TGTGCCAGCAGTTTGACAGGGGGAGTGGTGGAACTAGGCTACACCTTC
NA	TRBV4-1	NA	TRBJ1-4	CASSQKQITNEKLFF	TGCGCCAGCAGCCAAAAACAGATTACTAATGAAAAACTGTTTTTT
NA	TRBV6-4	once	TRBJ1-1	CASSANGGRAEAFF	TGTGCCAGCAGTGCTAACGGGGGGAGGGCTGAAGCTTTCTTT
TRBD2	TRBV19	NA	TRBJ2-3	CASSKGLAGDRQYF	TGTGCCAGTAGTAAAGGACTAGCGGGGGACCGGCAGTATTTT
TRBD1	TRBV2	few	TRBJ1-1	CASSELERDRGTEAFF	TGTGCCAGCAGTGAATTGGAGCGGGACAGGGGTACTGAAGCTTTCTTT
TRBD1	TRBV7-3	NA	TRBJ2-5	CASSLPGGETQYF	TGTGCCAGCAGCTTACCAGGGGGAGAGACCCAGTACTTC
NA	TRBV7-9	NA	TRBJ1-2	CASSLEGPGYGYTF	TGTGCCAGCAGCTTAGAGGGGCCGGGCTATGGCTACACCTTC
TRBD1	TRBV28	NA	TRBJ1-2	CASSPPTTGDFYTF	TGTGCCAGCAGCCCCCCAACGACAGGGGATTTCTACACCTTC
NA	TRBV5-1	NA	TRBJ1-1	CASSLGPEAFF	TGCGCCAGCAGCCTAGGGCCGGAGGCTTTCTTT
TRBD1	TRBV4-2	once	TRBJ1-2	CASSQGRGLYGYTF	TGTGCCAGCAGCCAAGGCAGGGGGCTATATGGCTACACCTTC
TRBD2	TRBV2	NA	TRBJ2-7	CASRKGSGDYEQYF	TGTGCCAGCAGAAAGGGTAGCGGGGACTACGAGCAGTACTTC
NA	TRBV2	NA	TRBJ2-1	CASSGTYNEQFF	TGTGCCAGCAGTGGGACCTACAATGAGCAGTTCTTC
TRBD1	TRBV6-4	NA	TRBJ1-2	CASKSTGGRGYSGYTF	TGTGCCAGCAAATCGACAGGGGGCCGGGGATATAGCGGCTACACCTTC
TRBD1	TRBV19	NA	TRBJ1-1	CASRVSGGLNTEAFF	TGTGCCAGTAGAGTTTCAGGGGGATTGAACACTGAAGCTTTCTTT
TRBD2	TRBV7-2	once	TRBJ2-3	CASSGRVARGGSTDTQYF	TGTGCCAGCAGCGGGAGGGTAGCGCGAGGCGGGAGCACAGATACGCAGTATTTT
TRBD1	TRBV19	NA	TRBJ2-4	CASSMGQKNIQYF	TGTGCCAGTAGTATGGGACAGAAAAACATTCAGTACTTC
NA	TRBV7-2	NA	TRBJ1-3	CASSLTQVASNTIYF	TGTGCCAGCAGCTTAACACAGGTGGCATCCAACACCATATATTTT
NA	TRBV6-5	NA	TRBJ1-6	CASSYGTGRNSPLHF	TGTGCCAGCAGTTACGGAACAGGGAGAAATTCACCCCTCCACTTT
NA	TRBV28	NA	TRBJ1-2	CASSEPLRGAYGYTF	TGTGCCAGCAGTGAGCCCCTCAGGGGCGCCTATGGCTACACCTTC
TRBD2	TRBV11-1	NA	TRBJ2-2	CASSRGAGVNTGELFF	TGTGCCAGCAGCCGAGGGGCGGGAGTAAACACCGGGGAGCTGTTTTTT
NA	TRBV12-3/TRBV12-4	NA	TRBJ2-5	CASSLTETQYF	TGTGCCAGCAGTTTAACGGAGACCCAGTACTTC
TRBD2	TRBV7-2	few	TRBJ2-2	CASSSGLAESYTGELFF	TGTGCCAGCAGTTCCGGACTAGCGGAATCCTACACCGGGGAGCTGTTTTTT
NA	TRBV6-1	NA	TRBJ1-2	CASSEGQGKNYGYTF	TGTGCCAGCAGTGAAGGGCAAGGGAAGAACTATGGCTACACCTTC
NA	TRBV19	NA	TRBJ2-1	CASSIPSLNSYNEQFF	TGTGCCAGTAGTATTCCCTCCCTTAACTCCTACAATGAGCAGTTCTTC
TRBD1	TRBV5-4	NA	TRBJ2-3	CASSLGLGQGASTQYF	TGTGCCAGCAGCTTGGGCTTGGGACAGGGGGCAAGTACGCAGTATTTT
NA	TRBV6-2/TRBV6-3	few	TRBJ1-5	CASSLGVAQHF	TGTGCCAGCAGTTTGGGAGTGGCCCAGCATTTT
TRBD2	TRBV7-3	NA	TRBJ2-2	CASSFQGLENTGELFF	TGTGCCAGCAGCTTCCAGGGACTAGAAAACACCGGGGAGCTGTTTTTT
NA	TRBV2	NA	TRBJ1-2	CASSDLGSGYTF	TGTGCCAGCAGTGACCTCGGCAGCGGCTACACCTTC
NA	TRBV25-1	NA	TRBJ1-4	CASSFRDGTEKLFF	TGTGCCAGCAGTTTCCGGGACGGGACCGAAAAACTGTTTTTT
TRBD2	TRBV2	NA	TRBJ2-1	CASSGDGRASEQFF	TGTGCCAGCAGCGGGGACGGGAGGGCTAGTGAGCAGTTCTTC
TRBD1	TRBV3-1/TRBV3-2	once	TRBJ1-2	CASSQGPETGGDGYTF	TGTGCCAGCAGCCAAGGGCCGGAGACAGGGGGAGATGGCTACACCTTC
TRBD1	TRBV7-2	NA	TRBJ2-7	CASTYSSGTGGLEQYF	TGTGCCAGCACCTACTCTTCGGGGACAGGGGGCCTCGAGCAGTACTTC
TRBD2	TRBV7-2	NA	TRBJ2-2	CASRGGSGSANTGELFF	TGTGCCAGCAGGGGGGGTAGCGGGAGCGCGAACACCGGGGAGCTGTTTTTT
NA	TRBV19	NA	TRBJ2-5	CASSNRDMTQYF	TGTGCCAGTAGTAACCGGGACATGACCCAGTACTTC
TRBD1	TRBV6-5	NA	TRBJ1-1	CASRRQGLDTEAFF	TGTGCCAGCAGGCGACAGGGACTCGACACTGAAGCTTTCTTT
TRBD2	TRBV3-1/TRBV3-2	NA	TRBJ2-7	CASSLAGDHNDYEQYF	TGTGCCAGCAGCCTAGCGGGGGACCACAACGACTACGAGCAGTACTTC
TRBD2	TRBV9	NA	TRBJ2-1	CASSPGLAGGVEQFF	TGTGCCAGCAGCCCCGGACTAGCGGGAGGGGTTGAGCAGTTCTTC
NA	TRBV28	NA	TRBJ1-4	CASSLGHTNEKLFF	TGTGCCAGCAGTTTAGGACACACCAATGAAAAACTGTTTTTT
NA	TRBV7-8	NA	TRBJ2-6	CASSLAGISGANVLTF	TGTGCCAGCAGCTTAGCGGGAATCTCTGGGGCCAACGTCCTGACTTTC
NA	TRBV28	NA	TRBJ2-3	CASSFVAGTDTQYF	TGTGCCAGCAGTTTTGTAGCGGGCACAGATACGCAGTATTTT
NA	TRBV10-3	NA	TRBJ2-1	CAISESNVRDYNEQFF	TGTGCCATCAGTGAGTCTAACGTCCGGGACTACAATGAGCAGTTCTTC
NA	TRBV25-1	NA	TRBJ1-5	CASSDAGNPNQPQHF	TGTGCCAGCAGTGATGCGGGGAATCCCAATCAGCCCCAGCATTTT
TRBD2	TRBV28	NA	TRBJ2-7	CASIKPSGGLDEQYF	TGTGCCAGCATAAAGCCCAGCGGGGGCTTGGACGAGCAGTACTTC
TRBD1	TRBV19	NA	TRBJ2-7	CASSSNDRDSFYEQYF	TGTGCCAGTAGTTCCAACGACCGGGACAGCTTCTACGAGCAGTACTTC
TRBD2	TRBV19	NA	TRBJ2-5	CASSPGLAGGRETQYF	TGTGCCAGTAGCCCGGGACTAGCGGGAGGACGAGAGACCCAGTACTTC
NA	TRBV5-4	NA	TRBJ2-1	CASTDLRGYNEQFF	TGTGCCAGCACCGACCTTCGGGGCTACAATGAGCAGTTCTTC
TRBD2	TRBV18	NA	TRBJ2-5	CASSPPFSGSVSETQYF	TGTGCCAGCTCACCACCGTTTAGCGGGAGTGTCTCTGAGACCCAGTACTTC
NA	TRBV15	NA	TRBJ1-1	CATSRGRPGNTEAFF	TGTGCCACCAGCAGAGGCAGACCGGGGAACACTGAAGCTTTCTTT